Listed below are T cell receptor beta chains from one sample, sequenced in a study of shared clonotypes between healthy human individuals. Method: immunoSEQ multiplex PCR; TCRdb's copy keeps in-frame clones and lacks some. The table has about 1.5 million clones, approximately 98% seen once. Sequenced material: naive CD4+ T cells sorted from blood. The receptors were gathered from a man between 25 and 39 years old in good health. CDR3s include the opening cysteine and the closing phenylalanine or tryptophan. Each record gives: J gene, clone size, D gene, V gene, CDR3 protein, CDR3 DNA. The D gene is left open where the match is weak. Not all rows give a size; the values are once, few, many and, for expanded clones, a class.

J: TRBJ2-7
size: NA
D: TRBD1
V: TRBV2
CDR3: CASSLRTGSYEQYF
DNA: TGTGCCAGCAGTCTCCGGACAGGGTCGTACGAGCAGTACTTC

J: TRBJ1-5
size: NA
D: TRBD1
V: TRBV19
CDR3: CASYQGTGQNQPQHF
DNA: TGTGCCAGTTATCAAGGGACAGGCCAAAATCAGCCCCAGCATTTT

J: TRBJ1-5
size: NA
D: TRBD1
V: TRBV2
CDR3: CASRDRANQPQHF
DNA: TGTGCCAGCAGAGACAGGGCCAATCAGCCCCAGCATTTT

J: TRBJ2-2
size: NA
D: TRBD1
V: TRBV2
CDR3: CASSVDRERHGELFF
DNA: TGTGCCAGCAGTGTTGACAGGGAGAGGCACGGGGAGCTGTTTTTT

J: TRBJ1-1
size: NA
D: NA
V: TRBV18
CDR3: CASSQRDGTEAFF
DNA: TGTGCCAGCTCACAACGGGACGGCACTGAAGCTTTCTTT

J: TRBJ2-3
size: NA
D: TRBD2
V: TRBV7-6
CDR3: CASSLRAGGPRSLGDTQYF
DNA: TGTGCCAGCAGCTTGAGGGCGGGAGGGCCAAGGAGTTTAGGAGATACGCAGTATTTT

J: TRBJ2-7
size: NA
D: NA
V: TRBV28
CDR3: CASSLASWDNYEQYF
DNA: TGTGCCAGCAGTTTGGCCTCCTGGGACAACTACGAGCAGTACTTC

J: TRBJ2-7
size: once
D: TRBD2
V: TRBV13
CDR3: CASSLGASPSGSAYEQYF
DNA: TGTGCCAGCAGCTTAGGCGCGAGCCCTAGCGGGTCTGCCTACGAGCAGTACTTC

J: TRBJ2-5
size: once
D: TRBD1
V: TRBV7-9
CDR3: CASSSQTGYQETQYF
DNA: TGTGCCAGCAGCTCCCAGACAGGGTACCAAGAGACCCAGTACTTC

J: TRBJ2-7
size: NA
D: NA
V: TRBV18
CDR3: CASSPSAGAYEQYF
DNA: TGTGCCAGCTCACCAAGTGCAGGGGCTTACGAGCAGTACTTC

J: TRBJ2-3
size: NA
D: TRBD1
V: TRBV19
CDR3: CASWSGGPDTQYF
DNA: TGTGCCAGTTGGTCAGGGGGCCCAGATACGCAGTATTTT

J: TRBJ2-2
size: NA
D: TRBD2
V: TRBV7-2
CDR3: CASSSSTSGRGRELFF
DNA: TGTGCCAGCAGCTCTTCGACTAGCGGGAGGGGAAGGGAGCTGTTTTTT

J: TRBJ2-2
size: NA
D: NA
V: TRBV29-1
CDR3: CSVDRATGELFF
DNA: TGCAGCGTTGACAGGGCGACCGGGGAGCTGTTTTTT

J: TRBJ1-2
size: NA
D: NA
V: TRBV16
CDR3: CASSQISGVRYGYTF
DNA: TGTGCCAGCAGCCAAATAAGCGGGGTTCGGTATGGCTACACCTTC

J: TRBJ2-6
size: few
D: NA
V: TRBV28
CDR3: CASGHVVGANVLTF
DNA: TGTGCCAGCGGCCATGTTGTTGGGGCCAACGTCCTGACTTTC

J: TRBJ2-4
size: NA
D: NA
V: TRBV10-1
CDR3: CASSERDRMGIQYF
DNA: TGCGCCAGCAGTGAGAGAGACAGGATGGGCATTCAGTACTTC

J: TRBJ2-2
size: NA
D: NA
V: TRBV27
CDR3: CASSPLAYPTGELFF
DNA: TGTGCCAGCAGTCCACTAGCCTACCCCACCGGGGAGCTGTTTTTT

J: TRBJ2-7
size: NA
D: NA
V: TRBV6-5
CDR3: CASSVRQVRSYEQYF
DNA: TGTGCCAGCAGTGTCCGACAGGTCCGCTCCTACGAGCAGTACTTC

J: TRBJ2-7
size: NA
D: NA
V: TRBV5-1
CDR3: CASSLNRSYEQYF
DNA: TGCGCCAGCAGCTTGAACAGATCCTACGAGCAGTACTTC